This T cell receptor (beta chain) stems from a study of cytomegalovirus exposure and HLA in healthy donors listed by TCRdb under 2017. The study in broad terms: According to an earlier analysis of 550 to 700 of the donors, roughly 180 million T cells yielded some 110 million unique TCR beta sequences and about 280 Gb of sequence data. Approximately 330 gigabases of sequencing data and 70 million to 95 million unique TCR sequences made up an early release that covered over 550 HLA-typed donors. The genetic ancestry cluster associated with self-reported Caucasian donors included 81% of the 398 genotyped donors. The study aimed to test whether signatures of past pathogen exposure could be identified by cataloging public T cell receptors. Using immunosequencing, the study profiled T cell repertoires from around 670 subjects and related those repertoires to cytomegalovirus serostatus. Besides the first cohort of approximately 710 subjects, a separate validation cohort made up of roughly 120 different subjects was used. To predict cytomegalovirus infection status, the study brought together high-throughput TCR immunosequencing, statistical association of individual TCRs with disease status, and machine learning. In a later analysis, previously published TCR beta repertoires from more than 500 donors were re-analyzed and high-resolution HLA genotyping was added so that TCR occurrence patterns could be studied. The later analysis used no new phenotypic data to find candidate immune exposures, relying instead on TCR beta sequences and their occurrence across donors. In an earlier analysis of over 550 of the donors, high-throughput TCR beta sequencing was used to judge whether each TCR beta V gene segment behaved as functional or pseudogenic. Donor age, sex, ethnicity and CMV serostatus were compiled together with the repertoire data. A later genetic analysis used genome-wide SNP genotypes for 398 of the 666 donors, treating that subset as a discovery cohort. All discovery cohort repertoires had been generated on a single sequencing platform. Class I and class II HLA loci were covered by the typing at four-digit resolution. The number of donors typed differed by locus, with roughly 629-640 for A, B, C, DRB1 and DQB1, around 560 for DQA1, about 610 for DPA1, and some 440 for DPB1. Because of strong linkage in the cohort, roughly five DR-DQ haplotypes were treated as single units for association and clustering. On average, about 200,000 unique TCR beta nucleotide sequences were sequenced per donor among 398 genotyped donors of the cohort, with 15% to 20% of those sequences being non-productive.

The cohort comprised 710 or so healthy bone marrow donors. At the time of sampling, every cohort member was nominally healthy, though immune exposures that went unrecorded were likely present. The donor tested CMV seropositive and was one of the 289 seropositive cohort members. A peripheral blood sample was provided by each donor, and peripheral blood mononuclear cells were used for TCR beta sequencing. The Qiagen DNeasy Blood Extraction Kit was used to extract genomic DNA from the blood cell samples. Libraries were prepared through the immunoSEQ multiplex PCR assay. For the multiplex PCR, a mixture combining 60 forward primers for TCR Vbeta segments and 13 reverse primers for TCR Jbeta segments was used. A multiplex PCR assay on genomic DNA amplified the CDR3 region of rearranged TCR beta genes. The Illumina HiSeq System was used to sequence the amplified TCR beta libraries as 87-base-pair reads. From the authors' description of their analysis: In a later analysis, 70 million to 95 million unique TCR beta chains were counted across the 650 to 750 repertoires, and around 10 million of these chains were shared by at least two donors. To remove PCR and sequencing errors, raw reads were error-corrected and collapsed into unique sequences using a nearest-neighbor algorithm that merged closely related sequences. V, D and J gene segments were assigned by aligning CDR3 sequences to IMGT reference sequences. For a sequence to be retained, at least a six-nucleotide match to both a V gene segment and a J gene segment was required. A rearrangement was called productive if the CDR3 had no stop codons and remained in frame with V and J, and every other rearrangement was called non-productive. Following IMGT convention, CDR3 was defined as the stretch from the second conserved V-encoded cysteine to the conserved J-encoded phenylalanine. In an earlier analysis of around 570 of the donors, sequences lacking an unambiguous match to a single V gene segment were excluded. An earlier analysis of fewer than 750 of the donors called V segments functional above 56.7% productive rearrangements and segregating when the between-donor standard deviation exceeded 5%. To diagnose cytomegalovirus status from the catalog of TCR beta chain sequences, a statistical classification framework was built. A later analysis assigned V and J genes by comparing TCR nucleotide sequences with IMGT/GENE-DB human TR gene sequences. Using the TCRdist pipeline, a later analysis assigned CDR3 sequences along with most-parsimonious VDJ recombination scenarios. In a later analysis, each TCR beta chain was defined by its CDR3 amino acid sequence together with its V-gene family, and reads lacking a unique V-gene family were excluded. A later analysis removed nearly 600 highly shared, low-generation-probability nucleotide sequences to deal with suspected cross-contamination and a sequencing artifact. A later analysis calculated a clonal expansion index for each public chain from normalized within-repertoire ranks of inferred template counts. A later analysis computed generation probabilities with a VDJ recombination model fitted to out-of-frame rearrangements, and checked the results against IGoR. In a later analysis, TCR-TCR, TCR-HLA and TCR-CMV co-occurrence was scored with hypergeometric tests, and a repertoire-size bias correction was applied to TCR pairs. To estimate false discovery rates, a later analysis permuted the HLA or CMV assignments 20 times. A later analysis grouped co-occurring TCRs with DBSCAN, adding TCRdist sequence similarity when clustering within HLA-allele-positive subsets. Co-occurrence clustering excluded repertoires with fewer than 30,000 or more than 120,000 public chains, plus five with anomalous nucleotide sharing. TCRdb limited this immuneACCESS table to in-frame rearrangements with V and J called. A share of clones is missing; checked studies link under half to unresolved V genes, and the rest is unexplained. The V and J calls and clone size come from that table; D and trimming were worked out from the DNA. In all, the sample holds tens of thousands of clones, and around four fifths of those were seen once. The top ten hold approximately 4.4% of the sample.

With regard to this clone: This clone's antigen is unknown. No clone much larger than this one lies a single base away; base qualities are absent.

Counted from cysteine to phenylalanine, this CDR3 has 16 amino acids. The sequence is cut down to CDR3 DNA, 48 bases in frame from base 1. Germline trimming: 6 bases from V, 4 bases from J; junction bases outside gene matches: 10. The germline V gene (reference sequence) supplies CDR1 MNHNY and CDR2 SVGAGI. Overall study outcomes, separate from this receptor: In a later genetic analysis, a missense DCLRE1C variant was associated with V-gene and J-gene trimming of TCR beta chains, and the association was replicated in an independent cohort. According to a later analysis, parvovirus B19, influenza, CMV and Epstein-Barr virus appeared linked to several top co-occurrence clusters. Most CMV-associated TCR beta chains appeared to be HLA-restricted in a later analysis, and the HLA associations seemed to be driven largely by CMV exposure. According to the authors, the approach could potentially be generalized to other disease states and immunological phenotypes. Because some donors lacked HLA typing at each locus, the association tests relied only on the typed subset. A further reported finding was that TCR beta sequences accurately predicted the HLA-A and HLA-B alleles for most subjects in the first cohort. The classifier was reported to diagnose cytomegalovirus status with high specificity and sensitivity in both the original and validation cohorts. According to a later analysis, TCR association rates differed among HLA loci, with DRB1 alleles showing the most associated TCRs and HLA-C alleles showing the fewest. In an earlier analysis of some 500 of the donors, most TCR beta V segments appeared in productive rearrangements about 87% or about 30% of the time, broadly matching IMGT annotations. When HLA alleles, especially DR and DQ, strongly co-occurred, TCR associations were difficult to assign to individual alleles. Roughly uniform sequencing depth across donors was assumed in presence/absence analyses, although this assumption may not hold. Because counts were too low, roughly 18 rarely observed V segments, including chromosome 9 orphons, were left out of the earlier analysis of approximately 500 of the donors. A later analysis found that HLA-associated TCR beta chains were more clonally expanded and had lower generation probabilities than equally common non-associated chains. CMV serostatus was the only immune exposure information available for the cohort. Most TCR sequences were observed very rarely across donors, whereas some public TCRs were present in many individuals. The 87-base-pair reads could not distinguish some IMGT-functional V segments, including TRBV6-2 and TRBV6-3, so those segments were excluded. Correlated functional status among segregating V segments might be attributable to linkage disequilibrium, but an unknown experimental factor could not be ruled out. A group of highly shared sequence variants was considered likely to be a technical artifact of the sequencing pipeline. A later analysis associated some 17,000 TCR beta sequences with specific HLA alleles at a false discovery rate of 0.05. According to a later genetic analysis, donors in an Asian-associated ancestry cluster had fewer N-insertions in productive TCRs than the approximately 650-donor mean. A few of the identified cytomegalovirus-associated TCR beta chains were confirmed in vitro to be specific for cytomegalovirus antigens. The cohort was sequenced for TCR beta chains only, and without alpha or paired-chain data the features that could be detected were limited. The study gave a list of some 150 TCR beta chains associated with cytomegalovirus.

The chain joins TRBV6-6 to TRBJ1-5, with 9 junctional bases fitting TRBD1. This clonotype originated in a male donor in good health and CMV-seropositive. The sequenced sample was PBMCs. The nucleotide sequence reads TGTGCCAGCAGGACTTCCGCCGGGACAGGGAATCAGCCCCAGCATTTT. Translated, it gives CASRTSAGTGNQPQHF.